This T cell receptor (beta chain) was captured by sequencing in a study of shared clonotypes between healthy human individuals. Only in-frame clones appear in the TCRdb table, and some are missing; sequencing was by immunoSEQ multiplex PCR. The sample has 800,000 to 1,200,000 clones; around 78% are singletons. Germline lookup yields CDR1 GTSNPN and CDR2 SVGIG (reference sequence). This CDR3 has 12 amino acids. Trimming took off 5 bases at V and 3 bases at J, with 10 bases between the two ends. This chain joins TRBV30 and TRBJ1-1, with unresolved D. The sequence came from a man aged 18 to 29 in good health. Some clones in this sample may be carry-over from other donors' samples. The specimen was memory CD4+ T cells from PBMCs. The subset denotes: CD45RA-negative fraction. CDR3 sequence reads: CAWGTEHTEAFF. The CDR3 DNA reads TGTGCCTGGGGAACGGAGCACACTGAAGCTTTCTTT.